This T cell receptor (beta chain) was recorded in a study of graft-versus-host responses after intestinal transplantation. Looking at the study overall: Transplant types were multivisceral, liver-intestinal, or isolated intestinal. All recipients were given anti-thymocyte globulin induction, and tacrolimus and steroids were then administered for three to four years. Study outcomes and limitations: Among circulating GvH clones, peak levels were associated with early post-transplant declines in HvG clones. Some GvH clones appeared in ileal mucosa or blood before recipient bone marrow.

Note on this clone: The antigen is unknown.

Germline-derived CDR1 and CDR2 are SGHRS and YFSETQ. The ends were cut back, 3 bases at V and 1 base at J, with 7 bases in the middle. This CDR3 has 13 residues. This table comes from immunoSEQ multiplex PCR, and its TCRdb copy is limited to in-frame clones, with some not included. The table includes just under 65,000 clones, 85% to 95% detected once. This clonotype was sampled from a human donor who was the organ donor for an intestinal transplant. Sequencing was performed on unstimulated CD8+ T cells sorted from spleen or lymph node cells, taken before transplant. V is TRBV5-1 and J is TRBJ1-1; D is unresolved. The CDR3 here is CASSSSGNTEAFF. CDR3 DNA: TGCGCCAGCAGCTCTAGCGGGAACACTGAAGCTTTCTTT.